Below, 10 T cell receptor beta chains from the same sample are listed, as sequenced in a study of blood T cell repertoires in COVID-19. Generated by immunoSEQ multiplex PCR, the TCRdb table keeps only in-frame clones and is missing some. The data contain some 150,000 clones, approximately 86% of them seen just once; the ten biggest clones take up approximately 0.63%. What was sequenced was peripheral blood. The source of these receptors is a man in his sixties with COVID-19, enrolled during active disease.

This clone was seen more than once but under ten times. The CDR3: CASSNLQGRAFF. The CDR3 region has the DNA TGTGCCAGCAGCAATTTACAGGGGCGAGCTTTCTTT. The V call is TRBV6-4, the J call TRBJ1-1; 7 bases are shared with TRBD1. V shed 6 bases, J shed 10 bases, and the junction held 8 bases outside the gene matches. CDR3 size: 12 residues. The germline CDR1 and CDR2 sequences are MRHNA and SNTAGT.

The chain carries TRBV7-2 and TRBJ1-4, with TRBD1 matching over 8 bases. After removal of 4 bases from V and 3 bases from J, the junction contained 7 bases not matched to a gene. This CDR3 region has 16 residues. Germline V lookup: CDR1 SGHTA, CDR2 FQGNSA. The CDR3 sequence is CASSSLPGQANEKLFF. The CDR3 nucleotides read TGTGCCAGCAGCTCCTTACCGGGACAGGCTAATGAAAAACTGTTTTTT. Complete variable domain (other parts from reference TRBV7-2 and TRBJ1-4): GAGVSQSPSNKVTEKGKDVELRCDPISGHTALYWYRQSLGQGLEFLIYFQGNSAPDKSGLPSDRFSAERTGGSVSTLTIQRTQQEDSAVYLCASSSLPGQANEKLFFGSGTQLSVL.

This chain uses TRBV25-1 with TRBJ1-1; D perhaps matches TRBD1 (6 bases). This CDR3 comprises 14 residues. The V gene's germline CDR1 is MGHDK and CDR2 SYGVNS. V lost 4 bases and J lost 1, with 10 bases in between. CDR3 region: CASSGGPTNTEAFF. The CDR3 nucleotides are TGTGCCAGCAGTGGGGGGCCGACGAACACTGAAGCTTTCTTT. The full variable domain, in which reference TRBV25-1 and TRBJ1-1 provide the parts outside the CDR3, is EADIYQTPRYLVIGTGKKITLECSQTMGHDKMYWYQQDPGMELHLIHYSYGVNSTEKGDLSSESTVSRIRTEHFPLTLESARPSHTSQYLCASSGGPTNTEAFFGQGTRLTVV.

In DNA form, the CDR3 reads TGTGCCAGTAGCCCCGGGGGAGCGGGGGGATACAATGAGCAGTTCTTC. Protein: CASSPGGAGGYNEQFF. This sequence joins TRBV19 and TRBJ2-1, with 9 bases that match TRBD2. The germline gives CDR1 LNHDA, CDR2 SQIVND (reference sequence). Trimming at V came to 6 bases and at J to 4 bases, leaving 10 bases not matched to a gene. This CDR3 has 16 residues.

The chain recombines TRBV29-1 with TRBJ1-1; TRBD1 aligns across 9 bases. Trimming removed 5 bases from V and 5 bases from J; junction bases left unmatched: 9. CDR1 and CDR2 (germline): SQVTM, ANQGSEA. The CDR3 consists of 14 residues. The CDR3 DNA follows: TGCAGCGTTCGCCCCGACAGGGGGAGGACTGAAGCTTTCTTT. Translated: CSVRPDRGRTEAFF.

The rearrangement uses TRBV5-1 and TRBJ2-5, with a tentative D call TRBD1 (5 bases). CDR3 size: 13 residues. Per the germline V gene, CDR1 is SGHRS and CDR2 is YFSETQ. Trimming took 0 bases from V and 14 from J, leaving 17 bases between them. The CDR3 is CASSLALTGPAYF. As DNA, the CDR3 is TGCGCCAGCAGCTTGGCCCTAACAGGACCCGCATACTTC.

The gene calls are TRBV11-2 and TRBJ2-3; a possible D gene is TRBD2 (5 bases). Trimming pared 1 base from V and 1 base from J, leaving 12 bases between. The CDR3 is made up of 16 amino acids. Germline CDR1 and CDR2: SGHAT and FQNNGV. As DNA, the CDR3 is TGTGCCAGCAGCTTAGGAGGGAATATACGCACAGATACGCAGTATTTT. Translation: CASSLGGNIRTDTQYF.

This chain joins TRBV5-4 and TRBJ1-1; TRBD1 might be the D (5 bases). This CDR3 comprises 15 residues. CDR1 and CDR2 from the germline V gene are SGHNT and YYREEE (reference sequence). V was pared by 6 bases and J by 1 base, with 16 bases between. CDR3 in DNA: TGTGCCAGCACCCCACAGGACGGAACGAACACTGAAGCTTTCTTT. The encoded protein is CASTPQDGTNTEAFF.

The rearrangement links TRBV28 to TRBJ1-2, with D possibly TRBD1 on 6 matching bases. Germline V lookup: CDR1 MDHEN, CDR2 SYDVKM. V was trimmed by 5 bases and J by 7 bases, leaving 17 bases between them. The CDR3 loop spans 14 amino acids. The CDR3: CASSEGGREGGYTF. The CDR3, as DNA: TGTGCCAGCAGTGAGGGGGGGCGGGAAGGTGGCTACACCTTC.

J is TRBJ2-7 and V is TRBV7-2, with TRBD2 identical over 8 bases. The germline CDR1 and CDR2 sequences are SGHTA and FQGNSA. The J segment lost 0 bases and the V segment lost 1 base, leaving 5 bases of the junction unmatched. This CDR3 region has 16 residues. The CDR3 is CASSLVVAGSSYEQYF. CDR3 in DNA: TGTGCCAGCAGCTTAGTGGTAGCGGGAAGCTCCTACGAGCAGTACTTC.